The T cell receptor beta chain under discussion was sequenced for a study of blood T cell repertoires in COVID-19. Study background: Collection of acute and convalescent COVID-19 samples took place in the United States, Italy and Spain.

The CDR3 is 15 residues long. J gave up 7 bases and V 5 bases, and 8 bases lay outside the gene matches. CDR1 SGHAT and CDR2 FQNNGV come from the germline V gene. Data came from immunoSEQ multiplex PCR; TCRdb stores just in-frame clones and leaves some out. The data contain about 180,000 clones, approximately 90% of them singletons. This sequence originates from a woman younger than 45 with active or convalescent COVID-19. The chain couples TRBV11-2 to TRBJ2-1; 10 bases map to TRBD2. Material: peripheral blood. CDR3 coding DNA: TGTGCCAGCAGCGCCCAGCGGGGGGGTTTTAATGAGCAGTTCTTC. This encodes CASSAQRGGFNEQFF.